One and the same sample provided the 6 T cell receptor beta chains below, sequenced in a study of tumor and adjacent non-tumor tissue in lung cancer. The library came from three nested PCR rounds adapted from ARM-PCR protocols. TCRdb reprocessed the multiplex PCR reads via MiXCR and lists one record per CDR3 protein. The sample includes some 97,000 distinct CDR3 sequences, more than 55% seen only once; the top ten take roughly 20%. RNA was extracted from bulk tissue without any cell sorting. Distant lung tissue was collected more than 3 cm away from the tumor edge. Sequencing was done on a sample of distant non-tumor lung tissue. The receptors stem from a man aged 25 to 40 with non-small cell lung cancer.

In this sample, this clonotype turned up many times. The CDR3 spells CAITAGGLGPSTDTQYF. As DNA, the CDR3 is TGTGCCATTACCGCCGGGGGTTTAGGGCCTAGCACAGATACGCAGTATTTT. V is TRBV12-3 or TRBV12-4 and J is TRBJ2-3; D may be TRBD2 (6 bases). This CDR3 has 17 residues. Deletions cut 10 bases from V and 0 bases from J, with 23 bases between.

As regards this clonotype: Since the CDR3 does not end with the conserved phenylalanine or tryptophan, this likely comes from a read error. The J gene is TRBJ1-6, the V gene TRBV5-6; D ambiguous. The CDR3 has 13 residues. Germline V gene sequence: CDR1 SGHDT, CDR2 YYEEEE. V was pared by 0 bases and J by 5 bases, with 3 bases between. CDR3 bases: TGTGCCAGCAGCTTGGACCATAATTCACCCCTCCACTAT. It specifies CASSLDHNSPLHY.

This clonotype was seen only a few times. This may come from a read error, since a much larger clone is one base off. The chain combines TRBV5-1 with TRBJ1-1; 9 bases are a match to TRBD1. Per the germline V gene, CDR1 is SGHRS and CDR2 is YFSETQ. CDR3 length: 16 residues. The CDR3 here is CASSLVGQGKNTEVFF. The CDR3 DNA reads as TGCGCCAGCAGCTTGGTGGGACAGGGTAAGAACACTGAAGTTTTCTTT. The variable domain in full, completed from reference TRBV5-1 and TRBJ1-1, reads KAGVTQTPRYLIKTRGQQVTLSCSPISGHRSVSWYQQTPGQGLQFLFEYFSETQRNKGNFPGRFSGRQFSNSRSEMNVSTLELGDSALYLCASSLVGQGKNTEVFFGQGTRLTVV.

J is TRBJ2-1 and V is TRBV11-2; a weak D match, TRBD2 (5 bases). V gave up 9 bases and J gave up 10 bases, with 13 bases separating them. This CDR3 comprises 11 residues. Germline loops: CDR1 SGHAT, CDR2 FQNNGV. CDR3 sequence reads: CARRRAEEQFF. In DNA form, the CDR3 reads TGTGCCAGAAGACGAGCGGAGGAGCAGTTCTTC.

Concerning this clonotype: The junction departs from germline at one end; a sequencing error may be responsible. The chain recombines TRBV12-3 or TRBV12-4 with TRBJ2-7; no clear D gene. The J call may be in error: the DNA end matches TRBJ2-1 better. The CDR3 covers 12 residues. CDR3 DNA: TGTGTCAGCAGTTTAGACGGCTACGAGCAGTTCTTC. Protein: CVSSLDGYEQFF.

Notes on this clonotype: This may be a read error, as it is one base from a much larger clone. V is TRBV4-1 and J is TRBJ2-6; D may correspond to TRBD1 or TRBD2 (5 bases each). The CDR3 extends over 15 amino acids. Per the germline V gene, CDR1 is MGHRA and CDR2 is YSYEKL. The CDR3 spells CASSQWETGANVLIF. CDR3 in DNA: TGCGCCAGCAGCCAATGGGAGACTGGGGCCAACGTCCTGATTTTC.